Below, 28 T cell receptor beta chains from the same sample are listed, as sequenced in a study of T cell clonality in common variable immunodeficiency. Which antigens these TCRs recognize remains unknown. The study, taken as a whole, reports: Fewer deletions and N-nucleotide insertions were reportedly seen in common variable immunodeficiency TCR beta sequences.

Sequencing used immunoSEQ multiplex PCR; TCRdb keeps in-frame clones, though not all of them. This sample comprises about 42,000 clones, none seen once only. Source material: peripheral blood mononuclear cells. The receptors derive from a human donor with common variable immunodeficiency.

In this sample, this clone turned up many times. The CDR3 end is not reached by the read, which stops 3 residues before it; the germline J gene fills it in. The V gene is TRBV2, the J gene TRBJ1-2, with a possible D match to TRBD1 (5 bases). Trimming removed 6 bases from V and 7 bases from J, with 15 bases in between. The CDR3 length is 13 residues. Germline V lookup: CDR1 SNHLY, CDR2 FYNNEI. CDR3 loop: CASSPSGSGGYTF. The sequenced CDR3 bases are TGTGCCAGCAGCCCCTCAGGGTCGGGTGGC. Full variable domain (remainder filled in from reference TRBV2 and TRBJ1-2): EPEVTQTPSHQVTQMGQEVILRCVPISNHLYFYWYRQILGQKVEFLVSFYNNEISEKSEIFDDQFSVERPDGSNFTLKIRSTKLEDSAMYFCASSPSGSGGYTFGSGTRLTVV.

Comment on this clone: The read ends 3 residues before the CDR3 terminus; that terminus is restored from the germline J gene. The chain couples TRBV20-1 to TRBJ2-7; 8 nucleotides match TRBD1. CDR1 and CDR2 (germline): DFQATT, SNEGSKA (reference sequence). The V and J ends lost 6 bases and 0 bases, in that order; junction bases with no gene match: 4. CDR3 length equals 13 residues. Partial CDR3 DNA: TGCAGTGCCCCACAGGGGGACTCCTACGAG. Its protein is CSAPQGDSYE. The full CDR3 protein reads CSAPQGDSYEQYF.

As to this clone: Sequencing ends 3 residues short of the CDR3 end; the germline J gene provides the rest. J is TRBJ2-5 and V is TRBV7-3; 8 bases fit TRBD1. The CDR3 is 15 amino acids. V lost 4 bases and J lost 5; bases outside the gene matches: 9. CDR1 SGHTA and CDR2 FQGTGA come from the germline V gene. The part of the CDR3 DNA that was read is TGTGCCAGCAGCTCAAGGACAGGGTGGGGTGAGACC. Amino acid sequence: CASSSRTGWGET. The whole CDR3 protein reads CASSSRTGWGETQYF.

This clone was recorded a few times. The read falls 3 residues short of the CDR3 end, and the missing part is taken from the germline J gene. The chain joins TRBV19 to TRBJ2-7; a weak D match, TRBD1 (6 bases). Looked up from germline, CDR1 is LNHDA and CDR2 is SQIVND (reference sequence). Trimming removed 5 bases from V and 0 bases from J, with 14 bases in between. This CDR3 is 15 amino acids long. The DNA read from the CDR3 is TGTGCCAGTAGTGTCTCGGGACACAGCTCCTACGAG. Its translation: CASSVSGHSSYE. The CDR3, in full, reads CASSVSGHSSYEQYF.

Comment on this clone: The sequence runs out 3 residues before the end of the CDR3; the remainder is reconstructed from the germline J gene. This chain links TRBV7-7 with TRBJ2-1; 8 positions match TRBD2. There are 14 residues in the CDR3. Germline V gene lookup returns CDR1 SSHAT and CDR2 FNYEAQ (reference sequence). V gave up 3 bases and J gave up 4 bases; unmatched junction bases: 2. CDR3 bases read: TGTGCCAGCAGCTTCGGCGGGGGGTACAATGAG. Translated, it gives CASSFGGGYNE. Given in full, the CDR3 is CASSFGGGYNEQFF.

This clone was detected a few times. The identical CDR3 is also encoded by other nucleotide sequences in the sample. The part of the CDR3 DNA that was read is TGTGCCAGTACCGGGACAAGCACTCGTGGC. This codes for CASTGTSTRG. The whole CDR3 protein is CASTGTSTRGYTF. This chain links TRBV19 with TRBJ1-2, with D maybe TRBD1 (6 bases). The read terminates 3 residues ahead of where the CDR3 ends, so the germline J gene completes it. From germline, CDR1 is LNHDA and CDR2 SQIVND (reference sequence). V was shortened by 7 bases and J by 7 bases, with 16 bases between the two germline ends. The CDR3 covers 13 residues.

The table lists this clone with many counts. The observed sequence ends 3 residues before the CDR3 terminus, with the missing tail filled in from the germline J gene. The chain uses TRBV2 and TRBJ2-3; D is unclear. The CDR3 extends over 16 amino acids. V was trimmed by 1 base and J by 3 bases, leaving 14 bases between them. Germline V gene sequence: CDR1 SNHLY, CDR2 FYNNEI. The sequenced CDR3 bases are TGTGCCAGCAGTGAAGGGTGGGCAACCGATACAGATACG. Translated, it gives CASSEGWATDTDT. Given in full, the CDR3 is CASSEGWATDTDTQYF.

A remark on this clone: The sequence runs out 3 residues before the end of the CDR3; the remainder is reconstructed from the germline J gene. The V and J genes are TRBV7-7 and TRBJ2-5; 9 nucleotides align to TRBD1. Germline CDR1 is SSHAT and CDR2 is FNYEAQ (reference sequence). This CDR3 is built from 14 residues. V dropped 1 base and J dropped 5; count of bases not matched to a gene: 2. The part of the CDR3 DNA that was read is TGTGCCAGCAGCTTAGGGACAGGGGTGGAGACC. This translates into CASSLGTGVET. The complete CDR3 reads CASSLGTGVETQYF.

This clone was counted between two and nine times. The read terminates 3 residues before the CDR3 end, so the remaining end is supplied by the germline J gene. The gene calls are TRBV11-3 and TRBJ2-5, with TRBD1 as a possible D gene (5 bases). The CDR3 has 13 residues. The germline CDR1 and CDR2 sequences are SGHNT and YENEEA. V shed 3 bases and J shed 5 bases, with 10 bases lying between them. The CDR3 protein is CASSFTGWETQYF. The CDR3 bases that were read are TGTGCCAGCAGCTTTACAGGATGGGAGACC.

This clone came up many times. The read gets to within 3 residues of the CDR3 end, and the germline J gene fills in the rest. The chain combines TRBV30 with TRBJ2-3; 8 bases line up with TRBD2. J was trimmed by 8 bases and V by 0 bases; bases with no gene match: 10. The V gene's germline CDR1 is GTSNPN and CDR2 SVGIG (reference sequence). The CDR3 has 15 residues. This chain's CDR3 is CAWSVRGLRGGTQYF. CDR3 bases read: TGTGCCTGGAGTGTAAGGGGCTTACGGGGGGGTACG.

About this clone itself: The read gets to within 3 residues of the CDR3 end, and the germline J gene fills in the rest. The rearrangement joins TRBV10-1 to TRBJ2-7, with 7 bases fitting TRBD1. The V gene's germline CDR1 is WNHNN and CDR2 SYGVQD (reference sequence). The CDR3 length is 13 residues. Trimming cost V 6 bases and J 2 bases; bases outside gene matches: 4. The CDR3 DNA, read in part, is TGCGCCAGCAGGGGGGACAGTCCCTACGAG. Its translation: CASRGDSPYE. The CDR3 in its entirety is CASRGDSPYEQYF.

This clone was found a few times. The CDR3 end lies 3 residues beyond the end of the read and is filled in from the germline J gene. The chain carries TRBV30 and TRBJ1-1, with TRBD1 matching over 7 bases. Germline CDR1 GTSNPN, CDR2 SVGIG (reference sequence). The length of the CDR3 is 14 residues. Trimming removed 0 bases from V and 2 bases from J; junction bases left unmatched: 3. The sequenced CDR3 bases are TGTGCCTGGAGTGTAGGGACAGCAAACACTGAA. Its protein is CAWSVGTANTE. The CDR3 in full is CAWSVGTANTEAFF.

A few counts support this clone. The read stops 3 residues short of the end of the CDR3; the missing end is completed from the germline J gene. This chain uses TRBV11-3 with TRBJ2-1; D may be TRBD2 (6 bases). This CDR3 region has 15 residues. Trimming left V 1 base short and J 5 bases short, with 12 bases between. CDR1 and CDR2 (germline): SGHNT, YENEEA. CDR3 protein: CASSLAASAHNEQFF. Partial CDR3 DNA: TGTGCCAGCAGCTTAGCGGCTAGCGCTCACAATGAG.

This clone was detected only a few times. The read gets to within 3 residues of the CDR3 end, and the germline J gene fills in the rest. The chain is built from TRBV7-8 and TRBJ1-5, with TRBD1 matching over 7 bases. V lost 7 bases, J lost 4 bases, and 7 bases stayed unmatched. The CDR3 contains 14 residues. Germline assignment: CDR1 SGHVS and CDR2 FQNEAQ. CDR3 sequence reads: CASNTGTVNQPQHF. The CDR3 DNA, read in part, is TGTGCCAGCAACACCGGGACAGTGAATCAGCCC.

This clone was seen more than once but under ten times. CDR3 sequence reads: CSALTETSTYEQYF. CDR3 bases read: TGCAGTGCTTTGACAGAAACTAGCACCTACGAG. The chain employs TRBV20-1 and TRBJ2-7; D may be TRBD2 (6 bases). The observed sequence ends 3 residues before the CDR3 terminus, with the missing tail filled in from the germline J gene. Germline lookup yields CDR1 DFQATT and CDR2 SNEGSKA (reference sequence). V was pared by 5 bases and J by 2 bases, with 16 bases between. CDR3 size: 14 residues.

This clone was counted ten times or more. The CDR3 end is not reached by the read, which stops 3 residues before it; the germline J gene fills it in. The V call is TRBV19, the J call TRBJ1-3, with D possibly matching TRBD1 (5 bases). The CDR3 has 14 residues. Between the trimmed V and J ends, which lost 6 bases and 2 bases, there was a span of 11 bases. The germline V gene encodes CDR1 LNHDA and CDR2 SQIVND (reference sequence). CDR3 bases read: TGTGCCAGTAGGTCGTTGGGGCCTGGAAACACC. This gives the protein CASRSLGPGNT. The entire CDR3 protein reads CASRSLGPGNTIYF.

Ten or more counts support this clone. CDR3 amino acids: CSALGQGTKRETQYF. Partial CDR3 DNA: TGCAGCGCCCTAGGACAGGGGACGAAACGAGAGACC. The chain employs TRBV29-1 and TRBJ2-5; TRBD1 matches at 9 bases. The read ends 3 residues early relative to the CDR3; the germline J gene fills the gap. The ends lost 7 bases at V and 4 bases at J; junction bases unmatched: 13. Germline-derived CDR1 and CDR2 are SQVTM and ANQGSEA. This CDR3 has 15 amino acids.

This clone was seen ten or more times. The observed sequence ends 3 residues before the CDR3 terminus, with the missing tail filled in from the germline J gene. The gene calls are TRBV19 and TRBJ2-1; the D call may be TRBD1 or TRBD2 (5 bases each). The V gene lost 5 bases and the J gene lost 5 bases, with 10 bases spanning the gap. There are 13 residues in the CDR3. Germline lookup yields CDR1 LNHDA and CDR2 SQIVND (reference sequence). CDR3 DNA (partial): TGTGCCAGTAGTTTAAGAGGGGACAATGAG. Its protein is CASSLRGDNE. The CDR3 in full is CASSLRGDNEQFF.

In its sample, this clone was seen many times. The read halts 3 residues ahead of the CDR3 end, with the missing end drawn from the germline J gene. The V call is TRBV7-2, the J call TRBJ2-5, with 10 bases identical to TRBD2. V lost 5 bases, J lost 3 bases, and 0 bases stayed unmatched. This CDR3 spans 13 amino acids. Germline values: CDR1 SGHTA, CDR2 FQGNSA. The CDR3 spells CASSTSGEETQYF. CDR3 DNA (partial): TGTGCCAGCAGCACTAGCGGGGAAGAGACC.

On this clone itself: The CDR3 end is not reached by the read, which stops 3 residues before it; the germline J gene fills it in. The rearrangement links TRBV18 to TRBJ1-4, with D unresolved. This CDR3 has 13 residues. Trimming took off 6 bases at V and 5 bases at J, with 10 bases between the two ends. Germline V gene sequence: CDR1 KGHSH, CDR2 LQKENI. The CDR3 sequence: CASSQEQNEKLFF. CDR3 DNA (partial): TGTGCCAGCTCCCAGGAACAGAATGAAAAA.

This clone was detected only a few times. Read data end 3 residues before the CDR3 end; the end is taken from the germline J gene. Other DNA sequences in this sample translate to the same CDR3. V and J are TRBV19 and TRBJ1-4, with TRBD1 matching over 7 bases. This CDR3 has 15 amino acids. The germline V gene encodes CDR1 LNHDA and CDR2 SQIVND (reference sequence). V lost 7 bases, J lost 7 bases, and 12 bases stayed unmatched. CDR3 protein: CASTKGTVLTEKLFF. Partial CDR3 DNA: TGTGCCAGTACAAAGGGGACAGTGCTAACTGAAAAA.

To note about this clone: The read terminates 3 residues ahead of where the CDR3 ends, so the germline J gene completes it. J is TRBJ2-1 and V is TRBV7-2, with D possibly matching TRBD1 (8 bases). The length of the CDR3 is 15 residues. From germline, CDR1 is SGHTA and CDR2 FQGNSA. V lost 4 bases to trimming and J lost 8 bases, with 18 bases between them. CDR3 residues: CASSSEQGGAYEQFF. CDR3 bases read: TGTGCCAGCAGCTCGGAACAGGGGGGGGCCTATGAG.

This chain's CDR3 is CASSQLLAGELFF. Partial CDR3 DNA: TGTGCCAGCAGCCAACTTCTGGCCGGGGAG. The chain uses TRBV11-2 and TRBJ2-2; D ambiguous. Read sequence stops 3 residues before the CDR3 end, and the germline J gene provides the missing end. In germline, CDR1 is SGHAT, CDR2 FQNNGV. V was shortened by 5 bases and J by 6 bases, with 10 bases between the two germline ends. The CDR3 extends over 13 amino acids.

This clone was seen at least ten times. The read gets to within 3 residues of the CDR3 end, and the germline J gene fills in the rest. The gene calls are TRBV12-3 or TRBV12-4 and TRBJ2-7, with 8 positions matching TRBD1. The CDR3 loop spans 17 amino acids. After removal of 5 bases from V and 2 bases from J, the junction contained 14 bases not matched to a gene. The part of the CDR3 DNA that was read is TGTGCCAGCAGTCTCCGACAGGGGACAGGATCTACCTACGAG. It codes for CASSLRQGTGSTYE. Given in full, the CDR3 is CASSLRQGTGSTYEQYF.

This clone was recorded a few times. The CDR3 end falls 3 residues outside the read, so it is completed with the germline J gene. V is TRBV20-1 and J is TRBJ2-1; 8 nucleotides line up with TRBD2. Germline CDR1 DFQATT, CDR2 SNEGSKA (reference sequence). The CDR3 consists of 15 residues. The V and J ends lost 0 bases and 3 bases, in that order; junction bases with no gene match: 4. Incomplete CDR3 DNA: TGCAGTGCTAGAGACTTACTAGCGGACTACAATGAG. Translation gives CSARDLLADYNE. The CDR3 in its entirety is CSARDLLADYNEQFF.

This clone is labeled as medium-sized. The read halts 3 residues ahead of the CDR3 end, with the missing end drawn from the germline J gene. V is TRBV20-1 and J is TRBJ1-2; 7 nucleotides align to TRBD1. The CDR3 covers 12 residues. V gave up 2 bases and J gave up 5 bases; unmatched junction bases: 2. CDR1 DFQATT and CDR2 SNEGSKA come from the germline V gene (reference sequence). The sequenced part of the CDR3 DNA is TGCAGTGCTAGATCAGGGGGATATGGC. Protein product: CSARSGGYG. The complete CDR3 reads CSARSGGYGYTF.

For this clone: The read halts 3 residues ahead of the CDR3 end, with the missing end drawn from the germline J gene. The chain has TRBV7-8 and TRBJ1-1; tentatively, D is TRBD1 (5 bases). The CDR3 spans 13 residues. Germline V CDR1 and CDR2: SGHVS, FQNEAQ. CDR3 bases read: TGTGCCAGCAGCTTAGGGCAGGGTCGCGGA. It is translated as CASSLGQGRG. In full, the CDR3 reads CASSLGQGRGAFF.

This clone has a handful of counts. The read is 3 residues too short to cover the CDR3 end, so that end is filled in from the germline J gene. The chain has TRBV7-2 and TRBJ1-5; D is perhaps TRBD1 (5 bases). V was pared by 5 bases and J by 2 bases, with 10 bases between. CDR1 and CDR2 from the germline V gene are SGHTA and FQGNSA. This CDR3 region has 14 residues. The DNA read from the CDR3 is TGTGCCAGCAGCCCTCAGGGTGGCAATCAGCCC. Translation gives CASSPQGGNQP. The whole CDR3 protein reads CASSPQGGNQPQHF.